Shown below are 10 T cell receptor beta chains from a single sample sequenced in a study of cytotoxic CD8 clonotypes in ibrutinib-treated CLL. Sequencing was performed with immunoSEQ multiplex PCR; in TCRdb, only in-frame clones are kept and a portion is missing. The sample holds around 250,000 clones, 70% seen once. The sample here was PBMCs, taken after 24 months of ibrutinib treatment. The receptor set was obtained from a human donor with chronic lymphocytic leukemia.

The chain joins TRBV19 to TRBJ2-3; 9 bases fit TRBD2. Germline V CDR1 and CDR2: LNHDA, SQIVND (reference sequence). CDR3 length equals 15 residues. V lost 7 bases to trimming and J lost 4 bases; unmatched junction nucleotides: 9. The CDR3 DNA follows: TGTGCCAGTACGGCCGGGGCGGGAGGGCCAGATACGCAGTATTTT. Its protein is CASTAGAGGPDTQYF.

The chain couples TRBV4-1 to TRBJ2-1; no clear D. V was cut by 3 bases and J by 2 bases, with 14 bases left in between. The CDR3 is 16 residues long. Per germline, CDR1 MGHRA and CDR2 YSYEKL. The CDR3 loop reads CASSHSGSPTYNEQFF. The DNA for the CDR3 is TGCGCCAGCAGCCATTCCGGGTCCCCCACCTACAATGAGCAGTTCTTC.

This chain connects TRBV4-1 to TRBJ2-5; no definite D call. Germline CDR1 MGHRA, CDR2 YSYEKL. This CDR3 region has 14 residues. Trimming removed 0 bases at V and 5 bases at J, with 10 bases between. Here the CDR3 DNA reads TGCGCCAGCAGCCAAGAAAATGGGTTGGAGACCCAGTACTTC. This sequence encodes CASSQENGLETQYF.

V and J are TRBV27 and TRBJ2-7; possibly TRBD1 for D (5 bases). V shed 6 bases and J shed 4 bases, with 19 bases lying between them. CDR3 length: 15 amino acids. Germline V gene lookup returns CDR1 MNHEY and CDR2 SMNVEV (reference sequence). CDR3 amino acids: CASSPGQSARYEQYF. CDR3 nucleotides: TGTGCCAGCAGCCCCGGACAATCCGCCAGATACGAGCAGTACTTC.

The chain couples TRBV30 to TRBJ2-7, with TRBD2 as a possible D gene (5 bases). With 5 bases removed from V and 0 bases from J, the gap between germline ends came to 11 bases. The germline V gene has CDR1 GTSNPN and CDR2 SVGIG (reference sequence). This CDR3 has 13 amino acids. CDR3: CAWDRDFSYEQYF. Here the CDR3 DNA reads TGTGCCTGGGACCGGGATTTCTCCTACGAGCAGTACTTC.

The CDR3 is CSVEVASHSGNTIYF. CDR3 in DNA: TGCAGCGTTGAAGTGGCCAGCCACTCTGGAAACACCATATATTTT. The chain recombines TRBV29-1 with TRBJ1-3; D uncertain. CDR3 length: 15 amino acids. Germline V gene data show CDR1 as SQVTM and CDR2 as ANQGSEA. Trimming took 1 base from V and 0 from J, leaving 10 bases between them.

This chain connects TRBV2 to TRBJ2-5; D call uncertain. This CDR3 has 15 residues. V was shortened by 6 bases and J by 5 bases, with 19 bases between the two germline ends. CDR1 is SNHLY, CDR2 FYNNEI, per germline. DNA of the CDR3: TGTGCCAGCAGCTTCGGACCCAACCCTATGGAGACCCAGTACTTC. Protein sequence: CASSFGPNPMETQYF.

This clone showed up just a few times. V gene TRBV28 combines with J gene TRBJ1-2, with a possible D match to TRBD1 (6 bases). Trimming removed 7 bases from V and 4 bases from J, with 16 bases in between. Germline CDR1 reads MDHEN; CDR2 reads SYDVKM. The CDR3 length is 14 residues. The CDR3 sequence: CASILDSGAYGYTF. In nucleotides, the CDR3 is TGTGCCAGCATCCTGGATTCAGGGGCCTATGGCTACACCTTC.

This clone came up a few times. The chain is built from TRBV30 and TRBJ1-1, with D unclear. Trimming left V 6 bases short and J 1 base short, with 6 bases between. CDR3 size: 11 residues. Germline CDR1 is GTSNPN and CDR2 is SVGIG (reference sequence). This CDR3 is CACHRNTEAFF. DNA of the CDR3: TGTGCCTGCCACAGGAACACTGAAGCTTTCTTT. The whole variable domain, filled in from reference TRBV30 and TRBJ1-1, reads SQTIHQWPATLVQPVGSPLSLECTVEGTSNPNLYWYRQAAGRGLQLLFYSVGIGQISSEVPQNLSASRPQDRQFILSSKKLLLSDSGFYLCACHRNTEAFFGQGTRLTVV.

This clone has a handful of counts. The gene calls are TRBV5-4 and TRBJ2-7; 7 nucleotides align to TRBD1. Germline V gene data show CDR1 as SGHNT and CDR2 as YYREEE (reference sequence). V was clipped by 4 bases and J by 4 bases; unmatched bases: 11. The CDR3 has 15 residues. CDR3 sequence: CASSRQGDSIYEQYF. CDR3 bases: TGTGCCAGCAGCCGGCAAGGGGACAGTATTTACGAGCAGTACTTC.